One sample yielded the 31 T cell receptor beta chains listed below, sequenced in a study of PD-L1 blockade in urothelial cancer (dated by TCRdb to about 2017). The library came from the immunoSEQ multiplex PCR assay. TCRdb obtained this table from immuneACCESS and retained in-frame rearrangements with V and J assigned. These tables miss some clones; where compared with another copy, unresolved V genes account for less than half of the shortfall, and the remainder is unexplained. This sample holds about 51,000 clones; approximately 83% were observed only once. About a sixth of the sample is held by the ten biggest clonotypes. This specimen was PBMCs, taken around atezolizumab (anti-PD-L1) treatment. The receptors come from a man in his 60s with urothelial cancer.

The CDR3 sequence: CASSPSGGQSYNEQFF. CDR3 DNA: TGTGCCAGCTCACCTAGCGGGGGCCAATCCTACAATGAGCAGTTCTTC. The rearrangement links TRBV18 to TRBJ2-1, with 9 bases identical to TRBD2. Germline CDR1 KGHSH, CDR2 LQKENI. CDR3 size: 16 residues. V was pared by 3 bases and J by 1 base, with 4 bases of the junction left unmatched.

This chain connects TRBV27 to TRBJ2-7, with 10 bases matching TRBD2. In germline, CDR1 is MNHEY, CDR2 SMNVEV (reference sequence). The CDR3 has 15 residues. V lost 3 bases to trimming and J lost 2 bases; unmatched junction nucleotides: 4. The CDR3 DNA reads as TGTGCCAGCAGTTTCTCTAGCGGGGGAACCTACGAGCAGTACTTC. Protein sequence: CASSFSSGGTYEQYF.

V is TRBV11-2 and J is TRBJ2-1; no reliable D call. V was cut by 7 bases and J by 10 bases, with 17 bases left in between. The germline V gene encodes CDR1 SGHAT and CDR2 FQNNGV. This CDR3 is built from 13 residues. The CDR3 DNA follows: TGTGCCAGCACCCTTCCAAAGTTGCGGGAGCAGTTCTTC. Its protein product is CASTLPKLREQFF.

This clone appeared many times. The rearrangement links TRBV6-1 to TRBJ1-1; D may be TRBD1 (5 bases). The V end lost 2 bases, the J end lost 6 bases, and 16 bases lay between the germline ends. CDR1 is MNHNS and CDR2 is SASEGT in the germline V gene. There are 15 residues in the CDR3. The CDR3 region is CASSESWKGESEAFF. DNA of the CDR3: TGTGCCAGCAGTGAATCGTGGAAAGGGGAATCTGAAGCTTTCTTT.

V and J are TRBV4-1 and TRBJ1-1; 7 bases map to TRBD1. The CDR3 is made up of 18 amino acids. Germline lookup yields CDR1 MGHRA and CDR2 YSYEKL. The trim removed 7 bases at V and 1 base at J, leaving 18 bases unmatched. The CDR3 DNA is TGCGCCAGCAACCCGAACCCCACCCAGGCAGGGGGGAACACTGAAGCTTTCTTT. Translating gives CASNPNPTQAGGNTEAFF.

This clone was recorded once. The chain employs TRBV28 and TRBJ2-7, with D maybe TRBD2 (6 bases). The CDR3 has 17 residues. CDR1 MDHEN and CDR2 SYDVKM come from the germline V gene. Trimming took off 7 bases at V and 1 base at J, with 23 bases between the two ends. As DNA, the CDR3 is TGTGCCAGCAAATTAGCGGAGATTTACCCCGCTTCCTACGAGCAGTACTTC. Protein: CASKLAEIYPASYEQYF. Together with reference TRBV28 and TRBJ2-7, the CDR3 gives the full variable domain: DVKVTQSSRYLVKRTGEKVFLECVQDMDHENMFWYRQDPGLGLRLIYFSYDVKMKEKGDIPEGYSVSREKKERFSLILESASTNQTSMYLCASKLAEIYPASYEQYFGPGTRLTVT.

The genes are TRBV30 and TRBJ1-1; 8 nucleotides agree with TRBD1. Per the germline V gene, CDR1 is GTSNPN and CDR2 is SVGIG (reference sequence). Trimming removed 4 bases from V and 2 bases from J; junction bases left unmatched: 3. The CDR3 is 13 residues long. CDR3 sequence: CAWTQGANTEAFF. The CDR3 region has the DNA TGTGCCTGGACCCAGGGGGCCAACACTGAAGCTTTCTTT. The entire variable domain, with the rest obtained from reference TRBV30 and TRBJ1-1, is as follows: SQTIHQWPATLVQPVGSPLSLECTVEGTSNPNLYWYRQAAGRGLQLLFYSVGIGQISSEVPQNLSASRPQDRQFILSSKKLLLSDSGFYLCAWTQGANTEAFFGQGTRLTVV.

This chain uses TRBV19 with TRBJ1-1; D perhaps matches TRBD1 (6 bases). CDR1 is LNHDA, CDR2 SQIVND, per germline (reference sequence). CDR3 length: 15 amino acids. Trimming left V 9 bases short and J 3 bases short, with 20 bases between. The CDR3 here is CASQPRPRGDTEAFF. CDR3 sequence (DNA): TGTGCCAGCCAACCCCGACCCAGGGGAGACACTGAAGCTTTCTTT.

This chain links TRBV11-2 with TRBJ2-1; 12 bases map to TRBD1. CDR1 and CDR2 (germline): SGHAT, FQNNGV. The length of the CDR3 is 15 residues. V was pared by 4 bases and J by 9 bases, with 7 bases of the junction left unmatched. The CDR3 region has the DNA TGTGCCAGCAGCTCGCTGGGGACAGGGGGCGGTGAGCAGTTCTTC. This encodes CASSSLGTGGGEQFF.

The chain couples TRBV11-1 to TRBJ2-7, with a tentative D call TRBD2 (6 bases). Germline assignment: CDR1 SGHAT and CDR2 FQDESV (reference sequence). Between the trimmed V and J ends, which lost 5 bases and 3 bases, there was a span of 14 bases. The CDR3 totals 14 residues. CDR3 loop: CASSQGLSFYEQYF. CDR3 nucleotides: TGTGCCAGCAGCCAAGGACTATCTTTCTACGAGCAGTACTTC.

The J gene is TRBJ1-3, the V gene TRBV11-2; D is possibly TRBD1 (6 bases). The CDR3 is 15 amino acids. Germline CDR1 and CDR2: SGHAT and FQNNGV. The ends were cut back, 4 bases at V and 4 bases at J, with 14 bases in the middle. The CDR3 DNA sequence: TGTGCCAGCAGCTCGAACAGGGTCGGAGGAAACACCATATATTTT. The encoded protein is CASSSNRVGGNTIYF. Based on the CDR3 plus reference TRBV11-2 and TRBJ1-3, the full variable domain is EAGVAQSPRYKIIEKRQSVAFWCNPISGHATLYWYQQILGQGPKLLIQFQNNGVVDDSQLPKDRFSAERLKGVDSTLKIQPAKLEDSAVYLCASSSNRVGGNTIYFGEGSWLTVV.

The chain is built from TRBV4-3 and TRBJ2-1; 8 positions match TRBD2. The V segment lost 2 bases and the J segment 3 bases; nucleotides outside the gene matches: 0. The germline CDR1 and CDR2 sequences are LGHNA and YSLEER. This CDR3 region has 14 residues. DNA for the CDR3: TGCGCCAGCAGCCAAACTAGCGGCTACAATGAGCAGTTCTTC. Its translation: CASSQTSGYNEQFF.

This clone was detected a few times. This chain connects TRBV5-6 to TRBJ1-2; tentatively, D is TRBD1 (5 bases). Germline CDR1 reads SGHDT; CDR2 reads YYEEEE. Between the trimmed V and J ends, which lost 1 base and 4 bases, there was a span of 14 bases. The CDR3 has 15 amino acids. In DNA, the CDR3 is TGTGCCAGCAGCTTGCGTGGGGCCGGGGGCTATGGCTACACCTTC. Its translation: CASSLRGAGGYGYTF.

V gene TRBV30 combines with J gene TRBJ2-6, with 8 bases identical to TRBD1. V shed 1 base and J 4 bases; nucleotides not matched to a gene: 3. The CDR3 is made up of 15 amino acids. Germline CDR1 reads GTSNPN; CDR2 reads SVGIG (reference sequence). The DNA for the CDR3 is TGTGCCTGGAGTGCAGGGGGCGCGGGGGCCAACGTCCTGACTTTC. This codes for CAWSAGGAGANVLTF.

This CDR3 is CASVDGGTGFHEQFF. The CDR3 nucleotides are TGCGCCAGCGTCGACGGGGGGACAGGGTTCCATGAGCAGTTCTTC. The chain recombines TRBV5-1 with TRBJ2-1; 9 bases line up with TRBD1. Germline CDR1 is SGHRS and CDR2 is YFSETQ. This CDR3 region has 15 residues. J gave up 8 bases and V 7 bases, and 13 bases lay outside the gene matches.

This chain links TRBV18 with TRBJ1-3, with D maybe TRBD1 (6 bases). The CDR3 has 14 amino acids. V lost 3 bases and J 2 bases, leaving 8 bases between the germline ends. Germline V gene sequence: CDR1 KGHSH, CDR2 LQKENI. The CDR3 protein is CASSPGAPGNTIYF. DNA of the CDR3: TGTGCCAGCTCACCGGGGGCGCCTGGAAACACCATATATTTT.

This clone was recorded only once. CDR3 DNA: TGCGCCAGCAGTGAGCGCAGGGTCCCCTACGAGCAGTACTTC. This translates into CASSERRVPYEQYF. The rearrangement links TRBV10-1 to TRBJ2-7, with TRBD1 as a possible D gene (5 bases). V was shortened by 2 bases and J by 2 bases, with 10 bases between the two germline ends. CDR3 size: 14 residues. Germline V lookup: CDR1 WNHNN, CDR2 SYGVQD (reference sequence).

The chain is built from TRBV13 and TRBJ2-7; tentative D call: TRBD2 (7 bases). Germline lookup yields CDR1 PRHDT and CDR2 FYEKMQ (reference sequence). Trimming took 8 bases from V and 7 from J, leaving 24 bases between them. The CDR3 length is 15 residues. The CDR3 spells CASGGGGLISTEQYF. The DNA for the CDR3 is TGTGCCAGCGGCGGAGGGGGACTAATCTCTACGGAGCAGTACTTC. Full variable domain (rest looked up from reference TRBV13 and TRBJ2-7): AAGVIQSPRHLIKEKRETATLKCYPIPRHDTVYWYQQGPGQDPQFLISFYEKMQSDKGSIPDRFSAQQFSDYHSELNMSSLELGDSALYFCASGGGGLISTEQYFGPGTRLTVT.

The chain carries TRBV7-9 and TRBJ2-1; D is perhaps TRBD1 (5 bases). CDR1 is SEHNR, CDR2 FQNEAQ, per germline (reference sequence). The length of the CDR3 is 15 residues. The V gene lost 4 bases and the J gene lost 0 bases, with 10 bases spanning the gap. CDR3 nucleotide sequence: TGTGCCAGCAGCTCCCCAGGGATCTCCTACAATGAGCAGTTCTTC. It is translated as CASSSPGISYNEQFF.

V and J are TRBV7-9 and TRBJ2-2, with D possibly being TRBD1 (6 bases). The CDR3 has 14 amino acids. CDR1 and CDR2 from the germline V gene are SEHNR and FQNEAQ (reference sequence). V was clipped by 1 base and J by 4 bases, with 7 bases between them. CDR3 nucleotide sequence: TGTGCCAGCAGCTTAGACAGGGTCACCGGGGAGCTGTTTTTT. As protein: CASSLDRVTGELFF.

The CDR3 here is CATSRDLGFSGGEGGYTF. The CDR3 region has the DNA TGTGCCACCAGCAGAGACCTAGGTTTTAGTGGAGGGGAAGGTGGCTACACCTTC. This chain joins TRBV15 and TRBJ1-2; possible D gene TRBD1, 5 bases. This CDR3 has 18 amino acids. V was clipped by 0 bases and J by 7 bases, with 24 bases between them. Germline CDR1 is LNHNV and CDR2 is YYDKDF (reference sequence).

The V call is TRBV7-2, the J call TRBJ2-7; 10 nucleotides agree with TRBD2. Trimming removed 3 bases from V and 4 bases from J; junction bases left unmatched: 9. CDR1 SGHTA and CDR2 FQGNSA come from the germline V gene. The CDR3 loop spans 16 amino acids. This CDR3 reads CASSLFALAGGYEQYF. CDR3 in DNA: TGTGCCAGCAGCTTGTTTGCCTTAGCGGGAGGTTACGAGCAGTACTTC.

This chain links TRBV15 with TRBJ2-7; D is perhaps TRBD2 (6 bases). Germline V gene data show CDR1 as LNHNV and CDR2 as YYDKDF (reference sequence). The CDR3 runs to 14 residues. V was shortened by 0 bases and J by 7 bases, with 13 bases between the two germline ends. The DNA for the CDR3 is TGTGCCACCAGCAGAGAGGTGACCCGGGGGGAGCAGTACTTC. It codes for CATSREVTRGEQYF.

In the case of this clone: A read error may produce the germline difference seen at one junction end. The genes are TRBV7-9 and TRBJ2-7; 7 bases line up with TRBD2. CDR3 length equals 12 residues. Germline CDR1 is SEHNR and CDR2 is FQNEAQ (reference sequence). This CDR3 is CASSFAGEPDSF. CDR3 coding DNA: TGTGCCAGCAGCTTTGCGGGGGAGCCGGATTCGTTC.

The CDR3 nucleotides read TGTGCCAGCAGAGCGGGGACTAGACAAGAGACCCAGTACTTC. Its protein product is CASRAGTRQETQYF. The V call is TRBV6-1, the J call TRBJ2-5, with TRBD2 identical over 8 bases. The CDR3 runs to 14 residues. Germline lookup yields CDR1 MNHNS and CDR2 SASEGT. With 6 bases clipped from V and 2 bases from J, the junction kept 5 bases outside the gene matches.

This rearrangement joins TRBV6-5 to TRBJ2-2; the match to TRBD2 covers 10 bases. The junction had 5 bases not matched to a gene; V was cut back by 6 bases and J by 4 bases. Germline V gene data show CDR1 as MNHEY and CDR2 as SVGAGI. The CDR3 spans 15 residues. The CDR3 spells CASRPLAGATGELFF. The CDR3 nucleotides are TGTGCCAGCAGACCTCTAGCGGGGGCCACCGGGGAGCTGTTTTTT.

The chain recombines TRBV7-6 with TRBJ2-3; D is possibly TRBD2 (6 bases). Deletions cut 2 bases from V and 5 bases from J, with 14 bases between. The CDR3 has 15 amino acids. Germline loops: CDR1 SGHVS, CDR2 FNYEAQ. The chain's CDR3 is CASSLNLGGVDTQYF. The CDR3 DNA sequence: TGTGCCAGCAGCTTAAATCTAGGAGGGGTAGATACGCAGTATTTT. The full variable domain, completed using reference TRBV7-6 and TRBJ2-3, is GAGVSQSPRYKVTKRGQDVALRCDPISGHVSLYWYRQALGQGPEFLTYFNYEAQQDKSGLPNDRFSAERPEGSISTLTIQRTEQRDSAMYRCASSLNLGGVDTQYFGPGTRLTVL.

This rearrangement joins TRBV7-2 to TRBJ1-2, with D maybe TRBD1 (5 bases). Germline V gene sequence: CDR1 SGHTA, CDR2 FQGNSA. The CDR3 loop spans 16 amino acids. Trimming pared 5 bases from V and 5 bases from J, leaving 21 bases between. CDR3 region: CASSPGPRARRYGYTF. CDR3 in DNA: TGTGCCAGCAGCCCCGGACCCAGGGCGCGACGGTATGGCTACACCTTC.

V usage is TRBV6-5 and J usage is TRBJ2-3; D perhaps matches TRBD2 (6 bases). Per germline, CDR1 MNHEY and CDR2 SVGAGI. The CDR3 has 13 amino acids. V was clipped by 10 bases and J by 3 bases, with 14 bases between them. CDR3 protein: CATRSGVTDTQYF. The CDR3, as DNA: TGTGCCACCAGATCGGGGGTGACAGATACGCAGTATTTT.

The chain recombines TRBV30 with TRBJ2-3; 11 bases match TRBD2. Germline CDR1 is GTSNPN and CDR2 is SVGIG (reference sequence). The length of the CDR3 is 16 residues. J was trimmed by 4 bases and V by 2 bases; bases with no gene match: 8. CDR3 coding DNA: TGTGCCTGGAGTTCTACTCTAGCGGGGGGTGCAGATACGCAGTATTTT. Translation gives CAWSSTLAGGADTQYF.

The DNA of the CDR3 is TGTGCCAGCAGCTTACTCGAAGCGGGAACCTACGAGCAGTACTTC. Its translation: CASSLLEAGTYEQYF. V gene TRBV7-3 combines with J gene TRBJ2-7; 7 nucleotides line up with TRBD2. There are 15 residues in the CDR3. Germline trimming cut 2 bases from V and 2 bases from J; bases unmatched to any gene: 6. Germline CDR1 SGHTA, CDR2 FQGTGA.